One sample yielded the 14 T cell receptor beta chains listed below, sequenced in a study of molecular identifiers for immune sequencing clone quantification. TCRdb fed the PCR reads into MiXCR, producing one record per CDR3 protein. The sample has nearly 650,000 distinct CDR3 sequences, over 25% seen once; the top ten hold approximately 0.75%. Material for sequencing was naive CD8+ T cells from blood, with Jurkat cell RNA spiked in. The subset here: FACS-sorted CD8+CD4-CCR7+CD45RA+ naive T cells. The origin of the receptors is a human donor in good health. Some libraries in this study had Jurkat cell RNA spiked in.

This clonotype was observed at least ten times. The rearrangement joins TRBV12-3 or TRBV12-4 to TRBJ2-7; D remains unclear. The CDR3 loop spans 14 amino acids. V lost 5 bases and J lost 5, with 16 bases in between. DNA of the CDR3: TGTGCCAGCAGTACCATGCGGTCTAGGGACGAGCAGTACTTC. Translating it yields CASSTMRSRDEQYF.

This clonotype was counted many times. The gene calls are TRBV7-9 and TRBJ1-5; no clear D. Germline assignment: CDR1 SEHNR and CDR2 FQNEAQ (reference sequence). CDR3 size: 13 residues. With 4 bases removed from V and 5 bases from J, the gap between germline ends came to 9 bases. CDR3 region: CASSSTPDQPQHF. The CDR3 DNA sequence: TGTGCCAGCAGCTCCACACCGGATCAGCCCCAGCATTTT.

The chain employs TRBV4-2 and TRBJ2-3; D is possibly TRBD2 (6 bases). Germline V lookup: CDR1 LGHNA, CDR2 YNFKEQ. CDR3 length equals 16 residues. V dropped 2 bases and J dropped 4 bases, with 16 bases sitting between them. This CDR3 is CASSQIAGTSPDTQYF. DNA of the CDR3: TGTGCCAGCAGCCAAATCGCGGGAACTAGCCCAGATACGCAGTATTTT.

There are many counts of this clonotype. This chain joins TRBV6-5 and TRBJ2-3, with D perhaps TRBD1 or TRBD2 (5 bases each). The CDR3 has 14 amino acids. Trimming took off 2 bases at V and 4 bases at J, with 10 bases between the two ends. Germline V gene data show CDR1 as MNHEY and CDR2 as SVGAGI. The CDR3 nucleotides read TGTGCCAGCAGTTACGGGGGATCGGCAGATACGCAGTATTTT. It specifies CASSYGGSADTQYF.

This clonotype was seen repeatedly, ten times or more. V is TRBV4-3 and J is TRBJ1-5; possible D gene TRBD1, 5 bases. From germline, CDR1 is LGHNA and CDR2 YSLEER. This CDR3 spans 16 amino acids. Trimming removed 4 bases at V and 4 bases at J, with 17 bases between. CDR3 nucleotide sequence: TGCGCCAGCAGCCCAGACAGCAGAACAACTAATCAGCCCCAGCATTTT. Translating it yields CASSPDSRTTNQPQHF.

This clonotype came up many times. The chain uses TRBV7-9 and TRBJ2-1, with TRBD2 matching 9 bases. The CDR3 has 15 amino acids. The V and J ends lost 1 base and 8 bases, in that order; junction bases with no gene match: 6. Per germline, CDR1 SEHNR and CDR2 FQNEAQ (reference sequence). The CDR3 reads CASSLVVAGEDEQFF. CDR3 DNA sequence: TGTGCCAGCAGCTTAGTGGTAGCGGGAGAAGATGAGCAGTTCTTC.

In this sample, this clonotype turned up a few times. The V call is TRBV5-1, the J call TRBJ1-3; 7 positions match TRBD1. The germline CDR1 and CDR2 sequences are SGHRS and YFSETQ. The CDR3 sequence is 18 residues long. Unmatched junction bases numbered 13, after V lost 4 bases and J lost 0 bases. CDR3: CASSPGTVGGFSGNTIYF. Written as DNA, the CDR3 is TGCGCCAGCAGCCCAGGGACAGTAGGTGGTTTCTCTGGAAACACCATATATTTT.

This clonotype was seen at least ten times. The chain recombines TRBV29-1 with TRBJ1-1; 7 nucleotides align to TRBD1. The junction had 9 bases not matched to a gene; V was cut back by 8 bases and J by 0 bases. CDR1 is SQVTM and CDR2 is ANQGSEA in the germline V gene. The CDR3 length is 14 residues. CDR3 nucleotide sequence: TGCAGCTCAACGGGGGACAGCATGAACACTGAAGCTTTCTTT. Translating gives CSSTGDSMNTEAFF. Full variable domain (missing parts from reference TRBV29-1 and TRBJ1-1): SAVISQKPSRDICQRGTSLTIQCQVDSQVTMMFWYRQQPGQSLTLIATANQGSEATYESGFVIDKFPISRPNLTFSTLTVSNMSPEDSSIYLCSSTGDSMNTEAFFGQGTRLTVV.

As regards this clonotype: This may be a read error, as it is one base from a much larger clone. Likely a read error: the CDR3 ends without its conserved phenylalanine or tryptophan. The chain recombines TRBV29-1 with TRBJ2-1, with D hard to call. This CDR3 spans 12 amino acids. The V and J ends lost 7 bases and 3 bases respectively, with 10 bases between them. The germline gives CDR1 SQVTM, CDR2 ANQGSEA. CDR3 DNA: TGCAGCGCCCGGACCGACTACAATGAGCAGTTCCTC. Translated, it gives CSARTDYNEQFL.

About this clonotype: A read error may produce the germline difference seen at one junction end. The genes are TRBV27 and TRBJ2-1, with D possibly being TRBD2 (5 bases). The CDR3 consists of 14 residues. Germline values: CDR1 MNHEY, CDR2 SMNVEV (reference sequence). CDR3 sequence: CASSANTPGDEQLF. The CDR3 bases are TGTGCCAGCTCGGCAAATACCCCCGGGGATGAGCAGCTCTTC.

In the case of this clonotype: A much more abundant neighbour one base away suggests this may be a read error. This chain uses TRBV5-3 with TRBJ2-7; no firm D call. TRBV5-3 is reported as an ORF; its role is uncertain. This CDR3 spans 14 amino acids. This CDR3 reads CASSSGTDLHEQYF. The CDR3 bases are TGTGCCAGCAGCTCGGGCACCGACCTTCACGAGCAGTACTTC.

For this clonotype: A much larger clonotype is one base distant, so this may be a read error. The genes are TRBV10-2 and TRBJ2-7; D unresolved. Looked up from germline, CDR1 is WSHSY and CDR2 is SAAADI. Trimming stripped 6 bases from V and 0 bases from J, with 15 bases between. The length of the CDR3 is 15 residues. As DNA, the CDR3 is TGCGCCAGCAGGCCCGGCCCTCCCAGCTCCTACGAGCAGTACTTC. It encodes CASRPGPPSSYEQYF.

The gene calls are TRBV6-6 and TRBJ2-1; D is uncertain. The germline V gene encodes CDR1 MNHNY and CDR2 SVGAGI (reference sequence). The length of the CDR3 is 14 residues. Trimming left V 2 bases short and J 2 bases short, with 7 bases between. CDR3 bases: TGTGCCAGCAGTTACGCCGCCGCCTACAATGAGCAGTTCTTC. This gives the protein CASSYAAAYNEQFF.

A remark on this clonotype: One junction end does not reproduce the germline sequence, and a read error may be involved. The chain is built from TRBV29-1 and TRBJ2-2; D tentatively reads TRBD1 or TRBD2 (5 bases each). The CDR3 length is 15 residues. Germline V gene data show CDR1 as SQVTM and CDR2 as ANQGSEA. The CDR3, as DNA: TGCAGCGTTGTCCCGAGGGGCGAGAACACCGTGGAGCTGTTTTTT. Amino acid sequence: CSVVPRGENTVELFF.